Listed here are 27 T cell receptor beta chains from one sample, sequenced in a study of long-term antiretroviral therapy in people with HIV. immunoSEQ v3.0 was run at survey level. TCRdb keeps only in-frame clones here, not all; method: immunoSEQ multiplex PCR. The sample lists approximately 12,000 clones, roughly 91% occurring once. Material: unsorted PBMCs, obtained 0.2 years before starting antiretroviral therapy. These TCRs come from a woman aged 40 to 50 with HIV.

The chain joins TRBV7-9 to TRBJ1-4; D is perhaps TRBD1 (6 bases). The V end lost 3 bases, the J end lost 5 bases, and 13 bases lay between the germline ends. The germline CDR1 and CDR2 sequences are SEHNR and FQNEAQ (reference sequence). The CDR3 consists of 15 residues. The CDR3 DNA reads as TGTGCCAGCAGCTTGCGGGACACCCGAAATGAAAAACTGTTTTTT. Translating gives CASSLRDTRNEKLFF.

The chain recombines TRBV7-9 with TRBJ2-2; 7 bases are a match to TRBD1. CDR1 and CDR2 from the germline V gene are SEHNR and FQNEAQ (reference sequence). The CDR3 covers 14 residues. The junction had 1 base not matched to a gene; V was cut back by 6 bases and J by 0 bases. The CDR3 DNA reads as TGTGCCAGCAGAACAGGGGCGAACACCGGGGAGCTGTTTTTT. This codes for CASRTGANTGELFF. The whole variable domain, filled in from reference TRBV7-9 and TRBJ2-2, reads DTGVSQNPRHKITKRGQNVTFRCDPISEHNRLYWYRQTLGQGPEFLTYFQNEAQLEKSRLLSDRFSAERPKGSFSTLEIQRTEQGDSAMYLCASRTGANTGELFFGEGSRLTVL.

The chain combines TRBV2 with TRBJ1-2; D not certain. This CDR3 comprises 16 residues. In germline, CDR1 is SNHLY, CDR2 FYNNEI. The ends were cut back, 4 bases at V and 3 bases at J, with 18 bases in the middle. The CDR3 here is CASSVGYSPLDYGYTF. CDR3 DNA: TGTGCCAGCAGTGTAGGCTATTCCCCCCTAGACTATGGCTACACCTTC. Variable domain in full (rest from reference TRBV2 and TRBJ1-2): EPEVTQTPSHQVTQMGQEVILRCVPISNHLYFYWYRQILGQKVEFLVSFYNNEISEKSEIFDDQFSVERPDGSNFTLKIRSTKLEDSAMYFCASSVGYSPLDYGYTFGSGTRLTVV.

The J gene is TRBJ2-4, the V gene TRBV27; TRBD2 might be the D (5 bases). CDR1 and CDR2 from the germline V gene are MNHEY and SMNVEV (reference sequence). The V end was cut by 5 bases, the J end by 0 bases, with 11 bases between. This CDR3 region has 15 residues. CDR3 nucleotide sequence: TGTGCCAGCAGTAACTTAGAGGGAGCCAAAAACATTCAGTACTTC. The encoded protein is CASSNLEGAKNIQYF.

J is TRBJ1-1 and V is TRBV18, with D hard to call. The CDR3 is made up of 12 amino acids. The V end was cut by 6 bases, the J end by 8 bases, with 13 bases between. Germline CDR1 reads KGHSH; CDR2 reads LQKENI. The CDR3 coding sequence is TGTGCCAGCTCCCTAAGGGCTGAAGAAGCTTTCTTT. Its protein is CASSLRAEEAFF.

This clone was counted once. The chain employs TRBV18 and TRBJ1-3; D is ambiguous. Germline V gene data show CDR1 as KGHSH and CDR2 as LQKENI. This CDR3 region has 16 residues. V dropped 3 bases and J dropped 2 bases, with 14 bases sitting between them. In DNA form, the CDR3 reads TGTGCCAGCTCACCTTCCGAGGGAACGGCTGGAAACACCATATATTTT. This sequence encodes CASSPSEGTAGNTIYF.

J is TRBJ2-5 and V is TRBV30; 7 positions agree with TRBD1. V shed 5 bases and J 12 bases; nucleotides not matched to a gene: 12. The germline CDR1 and CDR2 sequences are GTSNPN and SVGIG (reference sequence). This CDR3 comprises 12 residues. The CDR3 protein is CAWARTGKLKYF. CDR3 bases: TGTGCCTGGGCAAGGACAGGAAAGTTAAAGTACTTC.

V is TRBV4-3 and J is TRBJ1-2; perhaps TRBD1 as D (5 bases). Trimming left V 0 bases short and J 5 bases short, with 16 bases between. Per germline, CDR1 LGHNA and CDR2 YSLEER. CDR3 size: 16 residues. CDR3 DNA sequence: TGCGCCAGCAGCCAAGATAACCCTAGTAGGGGTTATGGCTACACCTTC. Encoded protein: CASSQDNPSRGYGYTF.

This rearrangement joins TRBV30 to TRBJ1-5; D is perhaps TRBD1 (6 bases). The CDR3 contains 15 residues. V shed 2 bases and J shed 0 bases, with 11 bases lying between them. Germline V gene sequence: CDR1 GTSNPN, CDR2 SVGIG (reference sequence). CDR3 bases: TGTGCCTGGAGTTTTGGACAGAGTAGCAATCAGCCCCAGCATTTT. Translated: CAWSFGQSSNQPQHF.

This chain connects TRBV6-6 to TRBJ2-1, with 9 positions matching TRBD1. The germline V gene has CDR1 MNHNY and CDR2 SVGAGI (reference sequence). The CDR3 is 13 residues long. The V and J ends lost 5 bases and 14 bases, in that order; junction bases with no gene match: 10. CDR3 region: CASSITPGQGEFF. CDR3 coding DNA: TGTGCCAGCAGTATTACTCCGGGACAGGGAGAGTTCTTC.

The chain links TRBV28 to TRBJ1-4; D is uncertain. Germline lookup yields CDR1 MDHEN and CDR2 SYDVKM. This CDR3 comprises 15 residues. Trimming stripped 4 bases from V and 4 bases from J, with 13 bases between. CDR3 residues: CASSSPQAGNEKLFF. In nucleotides, the CDR3 is TGTGCCAGCAGTTCCCCCCAGGCGGGTAATGAAAAACTGTTTTTT.

This chain joins TRBV6-4 and TRBJ2-7, with D tentatively TRBD1 (6 bases). The CDR3 length is 13 residues. Trimming pared 9 bases from V and 1 base from J, leaving 13 bases between. Looked up from germline, CDR1 is MRHNA and CDR2 is SNTAGT. The CDR3 loop reads CARRTVTSYEQYF. The CDR3 coding sequence is TGTGCCAGACGGACAGTGACTTCCTACGAGCAGTACTTC.

The chain has TRBV18 and TRBJ2-1, with 9 nucleotides matching TRBD1. Germline CDR1 KGHSH, CDR2 LQKENI. The CDR3 is 15 residues long. The V segment lost 5 bases and the J segment 4 bases; nucleotides outside the gene matches: 6. This CDR3 is CASSSWTGDYNEQFF. In DNA, the CDR3 is TGTGCCAGCTCAAGCTGGACAGGGGATTACAATGAGCAGTTCTTC.

This clone was seen a few times. The chain joins TRBV6-1 to TRBJ1-1, with 7 bases aligning to TRBD1. The V gene's germline CDR1 is MNHNS and CDR2 SASEGT. V lost 6 bases and J lost 4; bases outside the gene matches: 2. The CDR3 consists of 12 residues. The chain's CDR3 is CASSGTVTEAFF. The CDR3 DNA sequence: TGTGCCAGCAGCGGGACAGTCACTGAAGCTTTCTTT.

The chain recombines TRBV10-3 with TRBJ1-4; D possibly corresponds to TRBD1 (5 bases). Trimming took off 3 bases at V and 5 bases at J, with 16 bases between the two ends. The CDR3 is made up of 16 amino acids. The germline V gene encodes CDR1 ENHRY and CDR2 SYGVKD. CDR3 residues: CAISEAGPGSNEKLFF. The CDR3 DNA reads TGTGCCATCAGTGAAGCAGGGCCGGGGTCAAATGAAAAACTGTTTTTT.

V gene TRBV6-1 combines with J gene TRBJ2-7; the D is unclear. Germline CDR1 reads MNHNS; CDR2 reads SASEGT. V was pared by 1 base and J by 3 bases, with 7 bases between. The length of the CDR3 is 13 residues. The chain's CDR3 is CASSEVPVYEQYF. The CDR3, as DNA: TGTGCCAGCAGTGAAGTCCCAGTCTACGAGCAGTACTTC.

This rearrangement joins TRBV20-1 to TRBJ1-2, with unresolved D. CDR1 and CDR2 from the germline V gene are DFQATT and SNEGSKA (reference sequence). The CDR3 is 10 amino acids. The V end lost 5 bases, the J end lost 5 bases, and 6 bases lay between the germline ends. CDR3 loop: CSARGYGYTF. CDR3 DNA sequence: TGCAGTGCTCGGGGATATGGCTACACCTTC.

V is TRBV7-7 and J is TRBJ1-3; D remains ambiguous. The CDR3 spans 13 residues. The V end was cut by 4 bases, the J end by 1 base, with 5 bases between. Germline V gives CDR1 SSHAT, CDR2 FNYEAQ (reference sequence). CDR3 coding DNA: TGTGCCAGCAGCTCCAGGTCTGGAAACACCATATATTTT. Its translation is CASSSRSGNTIYF.

V usage is TRBV6-6 and J usage is TRBJ1-1, with a possible D match to TRBD1 (5 bases). V was clipped by 7 bases and J by 4 bases, with 22 bases between them. Germline loops: CDR1 MNHNY, CDR2 SVGAGI (reference sequence). The CDR3 totals 16 residues. The CDR3 spells CASTEGSTAVITEAFF. The CDR3 nucleotides read TGTGCCAGCACCGAGGGGTCGACAGCGGTGATCACTGAAGCTTTCTTT.

J is TRBJ1-4 and V is TRBV27; TRBD1 matches at 9 bases. J gave up 2 bases and V 8 bases, and 6 bases lay outside the gene matches. Germline V gives CDR1 MNHEY, CDR2 SMNVEV (reference sequence). CDR3 length equals 15 residues. The chain's CDR3 is CASQDRGRTNEKLFF. The CDR3 DNA is TGTGCCAGCCAGGACAGGGGAAGGACTAATGAAAAACTGTTTTTT.

The rearrangement uses TRBV25-1 and TRBJ2-3, with 13 bases lining up with TRBD2. Germline trimming cut 5 bases from V and 1 base from J; bases unmatched to any gene: 9. Germline values: CDR1 MGHDK, CDR2 SYGVNS. This CDR3 is 18 amino acids long. The CDR3 loop reads CASSPGTSGVAGTDTQYF. In nucleotides, the CDR3 is TGTGCCAGCAGTCCCGGGACTAGCGGGGTAGCCGGCACAGATACGCAGTATTTT.

V gene TRBV13 combines with J gene TRBJ2-7, with 9 bases fitting TRBD2. Germline assignment: CDR1 PRHDT and CDR2 FYEKMQ (reference sequence). V gave up 3 bases and J gave up 3 bases; unmatched junction bases: 3. This CDR3 contains 14 residues. CDR3 DNA: TGTGCCAGCAGCTTGGCGGGGGGGCTCTACGAGCAGTACTTC. It is translated as CASSLAGGLYEQYF.

This clone is medium-sized within its sample. V is TRBV4-1 and J is TRBJ2-1; 13 positions agree with TRBD2. J lost 5 bases, V lost 0 bases, and 4 bases had no gene match. The CDR3 sequence is 17 residues long. The germline gives CDR1 MGHRA, CDR2 YSYEKL. The CDR3 protein is CASSQDLGTSGDNEQFF. CDR3 DNA: TGCGCCAGCAGCCAAGATCTAGGGACTAGCGGGGACAATGAGCAGTTCTTC.

This clone is labeled large (0.1 to 1%). The chain combines TRBV10-3 with TRBJ1-6, with D uncertain. The germline V gene has CDR1 ENHRY and CDR2 SYGVKD. There are 14 residues in the CDR3. The V end was cut by 10 bases, the J end by 6 bases, with 16 bases between. In nucleotides, the CDR3 is TGTGCCACCCAGGTCGAACACCCTAATTCACCCCTCCACTTT. Translating gives CATQVEHPNSPLHF.

The chain joins TRBV9 to TRBJ1-2; D gene unclear. The germline V gene has CDR1 SGDLS and CDR2 YYNGEE. The CDR3 consists of 12 residues. V lost 3 bases to trimming and J lost 4 bases, with 7 bases between them. CDR3 in DNA: TGTGCCAGCAGCGGGCCAGGCTATGGCTACACCTTC. It encodes CASSGPGYGYTF.

This rearrangement joins TRBV30 to TRBJ1-1, with 7 bases lining up with TRBD1. The CDR3 sequence is 13 residues long. V shed 5 bases and J 6 bases; nucleotides not matched to a gene: 9. Per the germline V gene, CDR1 is GTSNPN and CDR2 is SVGIG (reference sequence). In nucleotides, the CDR3 is TGTGCCTGGGACTCCGGGACAGCCTCTGAAGCTTTCTTT. Residues: CAWDSGTASEAFF.

V usage is TRBV6-6 and J usage is TRBJ2-5; D is uncertain. Germline V gene data show CDR1 as MNHNY and CDR2 as SVGAGI (reference sequence). The ends were cut back, 5 bases at V and 1 base at J, with 5 bases in the middle. CDR3 length: 12 amino acids. Here the CDR3 reads CASSGLQETQYF. CDR3 DNA sequence: TGTGCCAGCAGTGGTCTCCAAGAGACCCAGTACTTC.